The 23 T cell receptor beta chains below come from one sample, sequenced in a study of Ad26.COV2.S vaccination and SARS-CoV-2 variants. Treatment defined: about 20 received Ad26.COV2.S at low or high dose, single or two shots; 5 received placebo; per-sample allocation not given. On day 63 after the first injection, vaccine and placebo recipients gave samples. Sequencing was performed with immunoSEQ multiplex PCR; in TCRdb, only in-frame clones are kept and a portion is missing. The data hold about 350,000 clones, with 75% to 90% observed a single time. The source material was peripheral blood, sampled in a trial of Ad26.COV2.S vaccine versus placebo. The receptors come from a person between 18 and 60 years old who received the Ad26.COV2.S COVID-19 vaccine or a placebo.

The chain's CDR3 is CASSPTGGSDEQYF. CDR3 bases: TGTGCCAGCAGTCCGACAGGGGGCAGCGACGAGCAGTACTTC. V and J are TRBV28 and TRBJ2-7, with 10 bases aligning to TRBD1. Germline V lookup: CDR1 MDHEN, CDR2 SYDVKM. There are 14 residues in the CDR3. The junction had 6 bases not matched to a gene; V was cut back by 5 bases and J by 5 bases.

This clone was recorded only once. The CDR3 here is CASSSQGSRNTEAFF. CDR3 bases: TGCGCCAGCAGCTCTCAGGGGTCCCGGAACACTGAAGCTTTCTTT. The rearrangement joins TRBV5-1 to TRBJ1-1; a possible D gene is TRBD1 (6 bases). V lost 3 bases to trimming and J lost 1 base, with 13 bases between them. This CDR3 spans 15 amino acids. CDR1 is SGHRS and CDR2 is YFSETQ in the germline V gene. The full variable domain, in which reference TRBV5-1 and TRBJ1-1 provide the parts outside the CDR3, is KAGVTQTPRYLIKTRGQQVTLSCSPISGHRSVSWYQQTPGQGLQFLFEYFSETQRNKGNFPGRFSGRQFSNSRSEMNVSTLELGDSALYLCASSSQGSRNTEAFFGQGTRLTVV.

The chain uses TRBV5-4 and TRBJ2-2, with D tentatively TRBD1 (6 bases). Germline V gene lookup returns CDR1 SGHNT and CDR2 YYREEE (reference sequence). The CDR3 runs 16 residues. Between the trimmed V and J ends, which lost 2 bases and 1 base, there was a span of 12 bases. The CDR3 spells CASSLGQTKNTGELFF. CDR3 bases: TGTGCCAGCAGCTTAGGACAGACTAAGAACACCGGGGAGCTGTTTTTT.

The rearrangement links TRBV5-4 to TRBJ2-3, with 8 bases matching TRBD2. V was pared by 7 bases and J by 4 bases, with 8 bases of the junction left unmatched. The CDR3 sequence is 14 residues long. The germline V gene encodes CDR1 SGHNT and CDR2 YYREEE (reference sequence). The DNA of the CDR3 is TGTGCCAGCTCGGGGCGGGAGGCGGCAGATACGCAGTATTTT. Its translation is CASSGREAADTQYF.

The chain carries TRBV27 and TRBJ1-6; TRBD1 is a possible D gene (5 bases). Germline V gene lookup returns CDR1 MNHEY and CDR2 SMNVEV (reference sequence). V shed 2 bases and J shed 7 bases, with 15 bases lying between them. This CDR3 comprises 16 residues. The CDR3 region is CASSLRGQDGNSPLHF. In nucleotides, the CDR3 is TGTGCCAGCAGTTTAAGGGGCCAGGATGGGAATTCACCCCTCCACTTT.

The chain recombines TRBV19 with TRBJ2-3; D is possibly TRBD1 or TRBD2 (6 bases each). V was cut by 8 bases and J by 2 bases, with 14 bases left in between. Germline CDR1 is LNHDA and CDR2 is SQIVND (reference sequence). This CDR3 is 14 amino acids long. Written as DNA, the CDR3 is TGTGCCAGTCGGACGGGGGCCTACACAGATACGCAGTATTTT. The encoded protein is CASRTGAYTDTQYF.

The chain joins TRBV7-2 to TRBJ2-7, with D possibly TRBD2 on 6 matching bases. There are 13 residues in the CDR3. Germline CDR1 SGHTA, CDR2 FQGNSA. V was cut by 6 bases and J by 2 bases, with 11 bases left in between. The CDR3 is CASRVSGTYEQYF. DNA of the CDR3: TGTGCCAGCAGGGTTAGCGGAACCTACGAGCAGTACTTC. The whole variable domain, remainder taken from reference TRBV7-2 and TRBJ2-7, is GAGVSQSPSNKVTEKGKDVELRCDPISGHTALYWYRQSLGQGLEFLIYFQGNSAPDKSGLPSDRFSAERTGGSVSTLTIQRTQQEDSAVYLCASRVSGTYEQYFGPGTRLTVT.

The CDR3 nucleotides read TGTGCCAGCAGCCAAGCGGGCAGGGACTCACCCCTCCACTTT. This encodes CASSQAGRDSPLHF. The V and J genes are TRBV3-1 (or the pseudogene TRBV3-2) and TRBJ1-6; perhaps TRBD1 as D (5 bases). Germline CDR1 reads LGHDT; CDR2 reads YNNKEL (reference sequence). The V end was cut by 1 base, the J end by 10 bases, with 11 bases between. The CDR3 sequence is 14 residues long.

V and J are TRBV5-1 and TRBJ1-1, with D unclear. CDR1 is SGHRS, CDR2 YFSETQ, per germline. The CDR3 has 16 residues. Trimming took 1 base from V and 0 from J, leaving 13 bases between them. The CDR3, as DNA: TGCGCCAGCAGCTTGCGGGAGAATAGTATGAACACTGAAGCTTTCTTT. It is translated as CASSLRENSMNTEAFF.

The chain links TRBV20-1 to TRBJ2-3, with D maybe TRBD2 (7 bases). The CDR3 is 15 amino acids. V lost 3 bases and J lost 1, with 14 bases in between. Germline CDR1 reads DFQATT; CDR2 reads SNEGSKA (reference sequence). CDR3 nucleotides: TGCAGTGCTAGTCGTGGGGGGGCAGGCACAGATACGCAGTATTTT. Its translation: CSASRGGAGTDTQYF.

This clone was seen more than once but under ten times. The rearrangement joins TRBV7-2 to TRBJ2-1, with D possibly being TRBD2 (5 bases). Trimming left V 5 bases short and J 4 bases short, with 15 bases between. This CDR3 is 15 amino acids long. Germline V gene lookup returns CDR1 SGHTA and CDR2 FQGNSA. Here the CDR3 DNA reads TGTGCCAGCAGCCGGGCGGGCACAAATTACAATGAGCAGTTCTTC. Translation: CASSRAGTNYNEQFF.

The V call is TRBV5-1, the J call TRBJ2-2, with D perhaps TRBD2 (6 bases). V lost 4 bases and J 0 bases, leaving 10 bases between the germline ends. CDR3 length: 15 amino acids. Looked up from germline, CDR1 is SGHRS and CDR2 is YFSETQ. The CDR3 nucleotides read TGCGCCAGCAGCCAGCGGGTCTCGAACACCGGGGAGCTGTTTTTT. It yields the protein CASSQRVSNTGELFF.

This chain joins TRBV28 and TRBJ1-2; D is possibly TRBD1 (6 bases). Germline CDR1 is MDHEN and CDR2 is SYDVKM. The CDR3 has 15 amino acids. V was clipped by 7 bases and J by 6 bases, with 21 bases between them. The CDR3 nucleotides read TGTGCCAGCATTCTAACAGGGTCGCCTTCTAATGGCTACACCTTC. It yields the protein CASILTGSPSNGYTF.

J is TRBJ2-1 and V is TRBV7-2; 8 nucleotides align to TRBD2. The trim removed 4 bases at V and 0 bases at J, leaving 5 bases unmatched. The CDR3 consists of 16 residues. In germline, CDR1 is SGHTA, CDR2 FQGNSA. The CDR3 bases are TGTGCCAGCAGCTACGTAGCGGGAAGCTCCTACAATGAGCAGTTCTTC. Residues: CASSYVAGSSYNEQFF. Drawing the rest from reference TRBV7-2 and TRBJ2-1, the complete variable domain is GAGVSQSPSNKVTEKGKDVELRCDPISGHTALYWYRQSLGQGLEFLIYFQGNSAPDKSGLPSDRFSAERTGGSVSTLTIQRTQQEDSAVYLCASSYVAGSSYNEQFFGPGTRLTVL.

The J gene is TRBJ1-5, the V gene TRBV12-3 or TRBV12-4; D unclear. The germline V and J ends were trimmed by 7 bases and 6 bases, with 10 bases remaining between them. The CDR3 length is 12 residues. The CDR3 DNA reads TGTGCCAGCACTAAGGATTTTCAGCCCCAGCATTTT. As protein: CASTKDFQPQHF.

The V and J genes are TRBV7-2 and TRBJ2-5, with TRBD1 as a possible D gene (6 bases). The V gene's germline CDR1 is SGHTA and CDR2 FQGNSA. V was cut by 4 bases and J by 2 bases, with 11 bases left in between. This CDR3 is 14 amino acids long. As DNA, the CDR3 is TGTGCCAGCAGCTGGACAGATGGACAAGAGACCCAGTACTTC. This codes for CASSWTDGQETQYF.

The CDR3 sequence is CASSLWDGPNYGYTF. CDR3 in DNA: TGTGCCAGCAGCTTATGGGACGGACCAAACTATGGCTACACCTTC. The chain has TRBV7-9 and TRBJ1-2, with a possible D match to TRBD1 (5 bases). Germline-derived CDR1 and CDR2 are SEHNR and FQNEAQ (reference sequence). CDR3 length: 15 amino acids. V lost 2 bases to trimming and J lost 2 bases, with 12 bases between them.

The rearrangement links TRBV4-3 to TRBJ2-1; 10 nucleotides match TRBD2. The ends lost 1 base at V and 0 bases at J; junction bases unmatched: 6. CDR3 length: 18 amino acids. Germline V gene data show CDR1 as LGHNA and CDR2 as YSLEER. CDR3 DNA sequence: TGCGCCAGCAGCCAAGCCCTAGCGGGGGAGAGCTCCTACAATGAGCAGTTCTTC. Its protein product is CASSQALAGESSYNEQFF.

The chain employs TRBV18 and TRBJ2-1; D remains unclear. This CDR3 has 13 residues. Germline CDR1 and CDR2: KGHSH and LQKENI. V was pared by 2 bases and J by 7 bases, with 9 bases between. CDR3 sequence: CASSPSRSNEQFF. DNA of the CDR3: TGTGCCAGCTCACCATCGCGATCTAATGAGCAGTTCTTC.

V is TRBV24-1 and J is TRBJ2-5, with D possibly being TRBD2 (7 bases). Germline lookup yields CDR1 KGHDR and CDR2 SFDVKD. The CDR3 extends over 13 amino acids. Trimming cost V 4 bases and J 5 bases, with 10 bases left between them. The CDR3 DNA follows: TGTGCCACCAGTGACGGGGGGCAGGAGACCCAGTACTTC. Translation: CATSDGGQETQYF.

This chain uses TRBV4-2 with TRBJ2-1; TRBD2 matches 16 bases. The CDR3 has 17 amino acids. Germline CDR1 reads LGHNA; CDR2 reads YNFKEQ. V shed 5 bases, J shed 6 bases, and the junction held 7 bases outside the gene matches. CDR3 bases: TGTGCCAGCAGCACCGGGACTAGCGGGGGGGCCGCCAATGAGCAGTTCTTC. Encoded protein: CASSTGTSGGAANEQFF.

This chain uses TRBV4-1 with TRBJ2-1; the D gene is possibly TRBD2 (6 bases). Trimming cost V 1 base and J 3 bases, with 19 bases left between them. In germline, CDR1 is MGHRA, CDR2 YSYEKL. This CDR3 region has 18 residues. The CDR3 DNA reads TGCGCCAGCAGCCAAGCCTACCTTGTGCGGGACGACTACAATGAGCAGTTCTTC. Its translation is CASSQAYLVRDDYNEQFF.

CDR3 bases: TGTGCCAGCAGCTTAGAGGCAGGGAGGTATGGCTACACCTTC. It translates to CASSLEAGRYGYTF. The chain is built from TRBV7-2 and TRBJ1-2; a weak D match, TRBD1 (5 bases). Per the germline V gene, CDR1 is SGHTA and CDR2 is FQGNSA. CDR3 length equals 14 residues. Deletions cut 1 base from V and 5 bases from J, with 11 bases between.